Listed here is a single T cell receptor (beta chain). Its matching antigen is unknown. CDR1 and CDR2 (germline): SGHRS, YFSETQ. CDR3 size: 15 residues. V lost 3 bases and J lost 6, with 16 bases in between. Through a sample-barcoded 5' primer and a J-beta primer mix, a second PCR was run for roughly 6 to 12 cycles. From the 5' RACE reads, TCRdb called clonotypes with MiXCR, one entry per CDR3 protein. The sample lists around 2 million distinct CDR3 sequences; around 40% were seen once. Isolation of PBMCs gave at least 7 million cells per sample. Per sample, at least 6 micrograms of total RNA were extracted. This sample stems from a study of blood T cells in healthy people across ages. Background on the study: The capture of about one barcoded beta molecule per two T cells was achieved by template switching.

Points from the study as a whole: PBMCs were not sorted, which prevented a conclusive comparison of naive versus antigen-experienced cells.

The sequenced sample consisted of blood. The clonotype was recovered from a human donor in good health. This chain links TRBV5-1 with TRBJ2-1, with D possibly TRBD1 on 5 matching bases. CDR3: CASSSRQKDSNEQFF. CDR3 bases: TGCGCCAGCAGCTCACGACAGAAGGATAGCAATGAGCAGTTCTTC.